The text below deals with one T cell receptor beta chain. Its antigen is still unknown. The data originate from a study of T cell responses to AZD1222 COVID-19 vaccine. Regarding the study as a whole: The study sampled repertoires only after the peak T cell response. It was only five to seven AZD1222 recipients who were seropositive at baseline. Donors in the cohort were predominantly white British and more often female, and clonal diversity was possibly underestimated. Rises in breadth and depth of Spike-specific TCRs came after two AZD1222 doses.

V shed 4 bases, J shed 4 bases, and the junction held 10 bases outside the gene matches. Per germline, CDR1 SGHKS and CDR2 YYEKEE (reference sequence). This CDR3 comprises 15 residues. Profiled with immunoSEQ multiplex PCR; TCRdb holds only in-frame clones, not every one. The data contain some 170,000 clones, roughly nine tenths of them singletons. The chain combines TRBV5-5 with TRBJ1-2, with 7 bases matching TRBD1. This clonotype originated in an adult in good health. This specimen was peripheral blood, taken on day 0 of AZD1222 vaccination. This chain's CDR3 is CASSPDPGQRYGYTF. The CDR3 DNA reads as TGTGCCAGCAGCCCAGACCCGGGACAGCGCTATGGCTACACCTTC.